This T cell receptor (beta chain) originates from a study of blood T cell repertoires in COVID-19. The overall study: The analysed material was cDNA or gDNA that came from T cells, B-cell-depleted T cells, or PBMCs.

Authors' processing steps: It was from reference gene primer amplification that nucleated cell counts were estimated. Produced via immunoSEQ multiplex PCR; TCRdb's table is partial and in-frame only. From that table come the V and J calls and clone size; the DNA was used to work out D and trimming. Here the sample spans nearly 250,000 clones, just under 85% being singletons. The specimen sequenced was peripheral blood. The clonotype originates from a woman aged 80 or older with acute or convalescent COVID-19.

The CDR3 sequence is CASSKHRGNTEAFF. As DNA, the CDR3 is TGTGCCAGCAGTAAACACAGGGGAAACACTGAAGCTTTCTTT. This sequence joins TRBV6-5 and TRBJ1-1; 7 bases align to TRBD1. This CDR3 contains 14 residues. Germline values: CDR1 MNHEY, CDR2 SVGAGI. V lost 5 bases, J lost 2 bases, and 5 bases stayed unmatched.